The rows below give T cell receptor beta chains drawn from one sample of a study of T cells expressing NK-cell markers. Reanalyzing the 5' RACE reads, TCRdb keeps one entry per CDR3 protein, without DNA. This sample carries about 260,000 distinct CDR3 sequences, with 4% to 5% going to the ten biggest clones. The sequenced sample consisted of blood T cells: a sorted CD56 or NKG2C T cell subset, CD4+ or CD8+ T cells, or bulk PBMC T cells (not recorded which). All receptors derive from a woman aged 18-70 years in good health. The CDR3 runs from the conserved cysteine through the conserved F or W.

V gene	J gene	CDR3 protein
TRBV20-1	TRBJ1-3	CSAAQGKAGNTIYF
TRBV7-9	TRBJ2-3	CASSLAEVVVSDTQYF
TRBV12-3/TRBV12-4	TRBJ2-3	CASSFGPWRKVDTQYF
TRBV27	TRBJ1-1	CASRVKVNTEAFF
TRBV12-3/TRBV12-4	TRBJ2-2	CASSPSGTGETGELFF
TRBV7-3	TRBJ2-5	CASSLHPGFPWGETQYF
TRBV6-2/TRBV6-3	TRBJ1-2	CASSWGSRSAGLF
TRBV27	TRBJ2-3	CASSLWETDTQYF
TRBV7-2	TRBJ2-5	CASSQTRTSQETQYF
TRBV5-1	TRBJ2-2	CASSLVWTSGRRTGELFF
TRBV7-8	TRBJ2-3	CASSLGENAQYF
TRBV7-3	TRBJ2-2	CASSPSVWRSGTGELFF
TRBV15	TRBJ2-4	CATKKGQGGDIQYF
TRBV20-1	TRBJ2-1	CSARSTSASSYNEQFF
TRBV12-3/TRBV12-4	TRBJ2-5	CASSFSEGGTQYF
TRBV4-3	TRBJ1-3	CASSQDWGQGRASGNTIYF
TRBV30	TRBJ1-5	CAWSRGPSDSNQPQHF
TRBV20-1	TRBJ2-1	CSAEVTNSHNEQFF
TRBV4-3	TRBJ1-5	CASSQGQGYQPQHF
TRBV20-1	TRBJ2-7	CSARGIGGMAGGTYEQYF
TRBV7-9	TRBJ2-3	CASSEGQGSDTQYF
TRBV7-2	TRBJ1-3	CASSSGRSSGNTIYF
TRBV5-1	TRBJ2-2	CASSRQGDTGELFF
TRBV12-3/TRBV12-4	TRBJ2-5	CASSPHEQLWETQYF
TRBV12-3/TRBV12-4	TRBJ2-2	CASSPRMATGELFF
TRBV11-2	TRBJ2-5	CASSPILAGDRETQYF
TRBV27	TRBJ2-5	CASSNYRDRVVLETQYF
TRBV6-1	TRBJ2-3	CASTWDSNTDTQYF
TRBV7-2	TRBJ1-5	CASSLALAGGQPQHF
TRBV20-1	TRBJ1-3	CSANRGPGNTIYF
TRBV7-8	TRBJ2-3	CASSLGGGKGTDTQYF
TRBV18	TRBJ2-3	CASSPQGPTDTQYF
TRBV4-3	TRBJ2-5	CASSQDKEETQYF
TRBV7-3	TRBJ2-3	CASSLIPSTDTQYF
TRBV6-2/TRBV6-3	TRBJ2-1	CASSYESSYNEQFF
TRBV29-1	TRBJ1-1	CSPRDPGTEAFF
TRBV7-2	TRBJ1-5	CASSSDGINQPQHF